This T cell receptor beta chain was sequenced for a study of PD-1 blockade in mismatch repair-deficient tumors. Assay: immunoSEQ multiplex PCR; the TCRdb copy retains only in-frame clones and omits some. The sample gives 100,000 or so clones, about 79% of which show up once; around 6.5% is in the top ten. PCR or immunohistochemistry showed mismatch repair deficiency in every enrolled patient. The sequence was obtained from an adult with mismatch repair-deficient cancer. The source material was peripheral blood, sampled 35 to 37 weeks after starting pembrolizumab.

Here the CDR3 DNA reads TGCAGTGTTGGGCGGGGCCCCGAGCAGTACTTC. Translation gives CSVGRGPEQYF. This sequence joins TRBV20-1 and TRBJ2-7; possible D gene TRBD2, 6 bases. Germline CDR1 reads DFQATT; CDR2 reads SNEGSKA (reference sequence). CDR3 length: 11 residues. V was cut by 7 bases and J by 6 bases, with 13 bases left in between.